This TCR beta chain was captured by sequencing in a study of OX40 agonist ivuxolimab in advanced cancers. Regarding the study as a whole: Some patients who did not respond also had low normalized T-cell clonal expansion.

Turning to this clone: Its antigen is not identified.

Clones were sequenced by immunoSEQ multiplex PCR, and TCRdb holds only the in-frame ones, with some missing. The sample holds 30,000 to 35,000 clones, about 92% seen once. This CDR3 is built from 11 residues. V was clipped by 8 bases and J by 11 bases; unmatched bases: 8. Looked up from germline, CDR1 is MGHDK and CDR2 is SYGVNS. This sequence was found in an adult with an advanced solid tumor such as melanoma, head and neck, liver or kidney cancer. This specimen consisted of CD4+ or CD8+ T cells sorted from blood, obtained in a trial of the OX40 agonist ivuxolimab. The chain combines TRBV25-1 with TRBJ1-1; 7 nucleotides line up with TRBD1. The CDR3 sequence: CASARQGWAFF. In DNA form, the CDR3 reads TGTGCCAGCGCCCGACAGGGTTGGGCTTTCTTT. The complete variable domain, with remaining parts taken from reference TRBV25-1 and TRBJ1-1, reads EADIYQTPRYLVIGTGKKITLECSQTMGHDKMYWYQQDPGMELHLIHYSYGVNSTEKGDLSSESTVSRIRTEHFPLTLESARPSHTSQYLCASARQGWAFFGQGTRLTVV.